The 7 T cell receptor beta chains below come from one sample, sequenced in a study of post-analysis software for immune sequencing data (dated by TCRdb to the mid-2010s). These receptors lack a known antigen. The library was prepared using PCR. The sequencer was an Illumina HiSeq 2500. To reduce PCR and sequencing biases, unique molecular identifiers were built into the TCR beta cDNA libraries. Starting from the raw public reads, TCRdb applied fastp trimming at Q25, assembled clones with MiXCR and retained in-frame beta chains. Rows with one shared CDR3 protein collapse into an entry with the most common genes and DNA. For this sample there are 820,000 or so distinct CDR3 sequences; about 50% appear just once. Together, the top ten hold around 4.5% of the sample. General study outcomes and caveats: Significantly higher frequencies in patients than in controls were found for roughly 5 TRBV segments, including TRBV5-6, TRBV5-1 and TRBV20-1.

Input material: blood. The receptor source for this set is a girl aged 5 to 17 with multiple sclerosis.

Points on this clonotype: At one of its ends the junction is not consistent with the germline gene, which may arise from a read error. This sequence joins TRBV25-1 and TRBJ1-2; D gene ambiguous. The CDR3 spans 13 residues. Germline V gene sequence: CDR1 MGHDK, CDR2 SYGVNS. The CDR3 spells CACSEPHPTSYTF. CDR3 DNA: TGTGCCTGCAGTGAGCCTCACCCGACCAGCTACACCTTC.

The chain carries TRBV12-3 or TRBV12-4 and TRBJ2-4; weak D call: TRBD2 (6 bases). Judging by the DNA end, TRBJ2-7 fits better; the J call may be wrong. The CDR3 loop spans 16 amino acids. CDR3 DNA sequence: TGTGCCAGCAGGATGGGAGTTGGGGGGTCCCCCTACGAGCAGTACTTC. This encodes CASRMGVGGSPYEQYF.

The V gene is TRBV20-1, the J gene TRBJ2-3; 9 bases map to TRBD1. CDR3 length: 16 residues. After removal of 2 bases from V and 2 bases from J, the junction contained 8 bases not matched to a gene. Germline CDR1 DFQATT, CDR2 SNEGSKA (reference sequence). CDR3 in amino acids: CSARPNDRGVTDTQYF. In DNA form, the CDR3 reads TGCAGTGCTAGACCGAATGACAGGGGGGTCACAGATACGCAGTATTTT.

This clonotype showed up just a few times. The chain uses TRBV14 and TRBJ1-2; D unclear. The CDR3 runs to 13 residues. V was cut by 2 bases and J by 5 bases, with 9 bases left in between. Germline V gene sequence: CDR1 SGHDN, CDR2 FVKESK. CDR3 sequence: CASSQNQAYGYTF. The CDR3 nucleotides are TGTGCCAGCAGCCAAAACCAAGCATATGGCTACACCTTC.

The chain uses TRBV7-2 and TRBJ2-7; 7 bases agree with TRBD1. Unmatched junction bases numbered 9, after V lost 0 bases and J lost 4 bases. Germline V gene lookup returns CDR1 SGHTA and CDR2 FQGNSA. The CDR3 runs 16 residues. This chain's CDR3 is CASSLARGTAQYEQYF. CDR3 sequence (DNA): TGTGCCAGCAGCTTAGCGAGGGGGACAGCTCAGTACGAGCAGTACTTC.

Relative to its sample, this clonotype is medium-sized. The chain combines TRBV7-9 with TRBJ2-6; 9 bases align to TRBD2. The CDR3 length is 18 residues. The V segment lost 5 bases and the J segment 0 bases; nucleotides outside the gene matches: 8. Germline V gene sequence: CDR1 SEHNR, CDR2 FQNEAQ (reference sequence). The CDR3 DNA sequence: TGTGCCAGCAGCCCCTTAGCGGGGGTTACCTCTGGGGCCAACGTCCTGACTTTC. It translates to CASSPLAGVTSGANVLTF.

The chain has TRBV5-1 and TRBJ2-7, with 12 bases fitting TRBD2. The J call is uncertain, as TRBJ2-1 better fits the DNA end. The CDR3 contains 20 residues. The germline V gene has CDR1 SGHRS and CDR2 YFSETQ. CDR3 coding DNA: TGCGCCAGCAGCTCTGAAACTAGCGGGAGGTCAAGGTTCCTTGTCCATGAGCAGTTCTTC. This encodes CASSSETSGRSRFLVHEQFF.